This T cell receptor (beta chain) was obtained from a study of beta chain features in type 1 diabetes. General study findings and limits: A moderate, significant TCRB CDR3 shortening appeared in type 1 diabetes across four CD4+ subsets.

CD45RO/CCR7/CD25/CD127/CD95/CD27 separated CD4+ naive, central memory, regulatory and stem cell-like memory cells by sorting. About this clone: Its target is not known.

V gave up 2 bases and J gave up 2 bases, with 7 bases separating them. The CDR3 consists of 13 residues. Germline CDR1 and CDR2: MNHNS and SASEGT. The isolated RNA, all of it, was reverse transcribed, so expressed TCRB transcripts were what got sequenced. Method: immunoSEQ multiplex PCR; TCRdb's copy keeps in-frame clones and lacks some. The repertoire consists of over 40,000 clones, with roughly 70% occurring once and the leading ten covering about 2%. The sequence derives from a woman in her late teens or twenties with type 1 diabetes. The sequencing sample was made of Tregs from blood. This chain uses TRBV6-1 with TRBJ2-7, with D unresolved. The CDR3 sequence is CASSEYRPYEQYF. CDR3 bases: TGTGCCAGCAGTGAATACAGACCCTACGAGCAGTACTTC.